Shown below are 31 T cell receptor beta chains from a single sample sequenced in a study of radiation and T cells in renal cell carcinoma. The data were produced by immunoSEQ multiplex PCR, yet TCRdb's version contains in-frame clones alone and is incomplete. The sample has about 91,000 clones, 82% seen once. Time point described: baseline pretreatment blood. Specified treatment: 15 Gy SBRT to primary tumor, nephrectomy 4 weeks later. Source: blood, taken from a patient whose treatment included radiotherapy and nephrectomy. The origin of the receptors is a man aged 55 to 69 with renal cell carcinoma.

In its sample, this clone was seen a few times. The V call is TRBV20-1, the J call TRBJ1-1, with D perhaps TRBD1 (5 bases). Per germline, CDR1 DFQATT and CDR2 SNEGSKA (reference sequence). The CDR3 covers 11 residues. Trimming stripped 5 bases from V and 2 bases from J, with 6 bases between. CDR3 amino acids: CSAQGNTEAFF. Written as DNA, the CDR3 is TGCAGTGCTCAGGGAAACACTGAAGCTTTCTTT.

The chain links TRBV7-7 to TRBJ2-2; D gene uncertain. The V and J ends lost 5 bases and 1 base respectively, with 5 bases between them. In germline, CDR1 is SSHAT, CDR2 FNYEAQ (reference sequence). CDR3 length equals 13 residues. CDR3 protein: CASSPWNTGELFF. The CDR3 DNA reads TGTGCCAGCAGCCCGTGGAACACCGGGGAGCTGTTTTTT.

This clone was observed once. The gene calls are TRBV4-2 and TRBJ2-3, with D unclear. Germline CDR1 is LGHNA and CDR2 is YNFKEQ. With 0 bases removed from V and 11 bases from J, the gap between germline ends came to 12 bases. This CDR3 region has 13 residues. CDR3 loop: CASSQDGDSRQYF. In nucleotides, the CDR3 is TGTGCCAGCAGCCAAGATGGGGATTCTAGGCAGTATTTT.

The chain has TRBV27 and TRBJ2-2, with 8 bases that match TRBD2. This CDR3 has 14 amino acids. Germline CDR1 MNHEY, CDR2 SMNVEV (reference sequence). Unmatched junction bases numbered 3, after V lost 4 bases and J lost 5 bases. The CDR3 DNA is TGTGCCAGCAGTTGGGGGACTAGGACCGGGGAGCTGTTTTTT. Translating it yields CASSWGTRTGELFF.

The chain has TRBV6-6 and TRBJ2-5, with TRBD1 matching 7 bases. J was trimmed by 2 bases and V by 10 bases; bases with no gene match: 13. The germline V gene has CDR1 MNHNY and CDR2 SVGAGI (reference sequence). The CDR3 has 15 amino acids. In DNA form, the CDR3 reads TGTGCCATCCAACCCGGGACAGTCCTTCAAGAGACCCAGTACTTC. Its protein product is CAIQPGTVLQETQYF.

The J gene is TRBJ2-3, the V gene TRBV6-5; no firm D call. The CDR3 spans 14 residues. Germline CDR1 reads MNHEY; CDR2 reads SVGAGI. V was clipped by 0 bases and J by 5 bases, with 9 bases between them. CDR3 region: CASSYSKLRDTQYF. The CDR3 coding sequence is TGTGCCAGCAGTTACTCGAAGCTGAGAGATACGCAGTATTTT.

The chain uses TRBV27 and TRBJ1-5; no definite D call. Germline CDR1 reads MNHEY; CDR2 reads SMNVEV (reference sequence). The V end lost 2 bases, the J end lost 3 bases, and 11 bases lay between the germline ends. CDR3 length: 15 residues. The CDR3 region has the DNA TGTGCCAGCAGTTTAGGGAGCAGTGACAATCAGCCCCAGCATTTT. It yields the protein CASSLGSSDNQPQHF.

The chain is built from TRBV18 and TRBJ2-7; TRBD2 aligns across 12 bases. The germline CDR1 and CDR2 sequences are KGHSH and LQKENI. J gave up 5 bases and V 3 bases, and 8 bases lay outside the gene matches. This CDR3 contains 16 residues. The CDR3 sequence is CASSPPTSGSGHEQYF. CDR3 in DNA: TGTGCCAGCTCACCCCCGACTAGCGGGAGCGGGCACGAGCAGTACTTC.

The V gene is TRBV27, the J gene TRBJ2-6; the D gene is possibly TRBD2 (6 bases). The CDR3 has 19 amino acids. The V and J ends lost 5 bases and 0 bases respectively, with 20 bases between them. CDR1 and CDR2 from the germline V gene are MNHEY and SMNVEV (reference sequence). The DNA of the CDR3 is TGTGCCAGCAGTCTTGGTCCTCGCGGGGCCCTCTCTGGGGCCAACGTCCTGACTTTC. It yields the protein CASSLGPRGALSGANVLTF.

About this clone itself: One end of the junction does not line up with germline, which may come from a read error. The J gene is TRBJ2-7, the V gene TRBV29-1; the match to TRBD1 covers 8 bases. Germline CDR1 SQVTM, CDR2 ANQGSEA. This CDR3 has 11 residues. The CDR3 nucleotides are TGCAGCGTTGAGCTCCGAGGACAGGGTATCTTC. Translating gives CSVELRGQGIF.

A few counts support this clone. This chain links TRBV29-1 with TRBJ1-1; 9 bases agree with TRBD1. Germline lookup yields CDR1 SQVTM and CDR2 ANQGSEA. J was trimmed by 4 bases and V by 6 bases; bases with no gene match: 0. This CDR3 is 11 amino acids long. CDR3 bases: TGCAGCGTGGGACAGGGCACTGAAGCTTTCTTT. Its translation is CSVGQGTEAFF.

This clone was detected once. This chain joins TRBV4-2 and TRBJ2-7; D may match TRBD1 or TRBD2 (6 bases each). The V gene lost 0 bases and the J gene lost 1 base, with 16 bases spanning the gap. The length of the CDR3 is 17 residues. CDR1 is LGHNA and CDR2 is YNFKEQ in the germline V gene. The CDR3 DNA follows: TGTGCCAGCAGCCAAGATCTGCCAGGGGAGGAATCCTACGAGCAGTACTTC. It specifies CASSQDLPGEESYEQYF.

The CDR3, as DNA: TGCAGCGTTGAAGACTTACTCGGCGGGAGAAGCGAGCAGTACTTC. This encodes CSVEDLLGGRSEQYF. The chain is built from TRBV29-1 and TRBJ2-7, with 7 bases fitting TRBD2. J gave up 6 bases and V 0 bases, and 11 bases lay outside the gene matches. CDR1 is SQVTM and CDR2 is ANQGSEA in the germline V gene. This CDR3 comprises 15 residues.

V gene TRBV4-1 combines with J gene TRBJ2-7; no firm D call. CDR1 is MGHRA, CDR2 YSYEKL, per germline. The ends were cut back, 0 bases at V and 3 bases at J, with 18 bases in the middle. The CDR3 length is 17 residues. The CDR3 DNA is TGCGCCAGCAGCCAAGACGAAGGTATCGTATTCGGCTACGAGCAGTACTTC. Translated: CASSQDEGIVFGYEQYF.

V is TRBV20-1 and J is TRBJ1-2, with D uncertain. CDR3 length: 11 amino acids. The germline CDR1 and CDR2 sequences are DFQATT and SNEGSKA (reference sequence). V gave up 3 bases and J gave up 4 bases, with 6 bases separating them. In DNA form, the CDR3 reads TGCAGTGCTAGGGACGGCTATGGCTACACCTTC. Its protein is CSARDGYGYTF.

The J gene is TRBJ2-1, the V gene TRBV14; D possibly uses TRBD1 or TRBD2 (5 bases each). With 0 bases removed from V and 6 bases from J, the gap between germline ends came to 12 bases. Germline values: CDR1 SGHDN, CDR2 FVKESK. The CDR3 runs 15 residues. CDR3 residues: CASSQDGDPSNEQFF. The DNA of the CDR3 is TGTGCCAGCAGCCAAGACGGGGACCCCTCCAATGAGCAGTTCTTC. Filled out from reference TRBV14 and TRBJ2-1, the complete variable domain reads EAGVTQFPSHSVIEKGQTVTLRCDPISGHDNLYWYRRVMGKEIKFLLHFVKESKQDESGMPNNRFLAERTGGTYSTLKVQPAELEDSGVYFCASSQDGDPSNEQFFGPGTRLTVL.

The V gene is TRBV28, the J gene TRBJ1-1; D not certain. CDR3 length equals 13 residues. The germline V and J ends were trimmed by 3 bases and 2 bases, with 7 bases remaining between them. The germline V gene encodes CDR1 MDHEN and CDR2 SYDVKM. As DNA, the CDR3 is TGTGCCAGCAGTTTGCCAGAAAACACTGAAGCTTTCTTT. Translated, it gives CASSLPENTEAFF.

CDR3 DNA: TGTGCCAGCAGCTTAGCGGGGCCTCAAGAGACCCAGTACTTC. Protein: CASSLAGPQETQYF. The chain has TRBV7-7 and TRBJ2-5; D possibly corresponds to TRBD1 (5 bases). Germline V gene lookup returns CDR1 SSHAT and CDR2 FNYEAQ (reference sequence). The CDR3 length is 14 residues. V was pared by 0 bases and J by 2 bases, with 7 bases between.

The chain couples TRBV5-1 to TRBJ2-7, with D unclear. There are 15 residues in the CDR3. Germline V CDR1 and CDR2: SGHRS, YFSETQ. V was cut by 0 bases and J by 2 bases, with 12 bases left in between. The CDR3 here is CASSLDHGSAYEQYF. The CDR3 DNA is TGCGCCAGCAGCTTGGATCACGGGTCGGCCTACGAGCAGTACTTC.

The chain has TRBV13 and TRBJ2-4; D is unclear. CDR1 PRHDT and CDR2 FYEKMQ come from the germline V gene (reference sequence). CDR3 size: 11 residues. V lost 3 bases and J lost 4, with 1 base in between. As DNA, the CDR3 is TGTGCCAGCAGCTTTAAAAACATTCAGTACTTC. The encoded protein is CASSFKNIQYF.

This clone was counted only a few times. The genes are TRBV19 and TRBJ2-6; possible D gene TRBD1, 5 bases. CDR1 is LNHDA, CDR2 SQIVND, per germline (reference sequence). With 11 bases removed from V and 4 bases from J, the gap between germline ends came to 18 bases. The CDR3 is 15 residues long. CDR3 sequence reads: CASVGQGPGANVLTF. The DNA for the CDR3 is TGTGCCTCCGTGGGTCAGGGCCCCGGGGCCAACGTCCTGACTTTC.

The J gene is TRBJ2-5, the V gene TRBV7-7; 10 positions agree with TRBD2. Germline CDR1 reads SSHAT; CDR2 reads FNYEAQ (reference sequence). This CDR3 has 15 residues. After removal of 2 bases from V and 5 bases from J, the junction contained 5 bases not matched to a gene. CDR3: CASSLRLAGVETQYF. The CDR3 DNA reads TGTGCCAGCAGCTTAAGGCTAGCGGGAGTGGAGACCCAGTACTTC.

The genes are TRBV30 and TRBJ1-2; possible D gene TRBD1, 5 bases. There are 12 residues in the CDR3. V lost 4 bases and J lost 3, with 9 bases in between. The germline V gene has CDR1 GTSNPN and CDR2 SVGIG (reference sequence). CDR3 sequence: CAWTGGDYGYTF. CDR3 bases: TGTGCCTGGACCGGGGGGGACTATGGCTACACCTTC.

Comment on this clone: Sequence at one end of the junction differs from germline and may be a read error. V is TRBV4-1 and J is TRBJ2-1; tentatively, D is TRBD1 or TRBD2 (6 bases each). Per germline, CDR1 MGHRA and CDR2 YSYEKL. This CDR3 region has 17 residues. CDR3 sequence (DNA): TGCGTCAGCAGCCAAGATCAGGGGCGGGGCTCCTACAATGAGCAGTTCTTC. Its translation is CVSSQDQGRGSYNEQFF.

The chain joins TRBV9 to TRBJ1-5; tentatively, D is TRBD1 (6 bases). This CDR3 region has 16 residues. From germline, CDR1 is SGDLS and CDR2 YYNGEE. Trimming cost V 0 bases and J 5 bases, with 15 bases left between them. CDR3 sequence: CASSVGLGTRDQPQHF. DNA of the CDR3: TGTGCCAGCAGCGTAGGACTGGGGACAAGGGATCAGCCCCAGCATTTT. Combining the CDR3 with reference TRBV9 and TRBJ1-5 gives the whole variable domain DSGVTQTPKHLITATGQRVTLRCSPRSGDLSVYWYQQSLDQGLQFLIQYYNGEERAKGNILERFSAQQFPDLHSELNLSSLELGDSALYFCASSVGLGTRDQPQHFGDGTRLSIL.

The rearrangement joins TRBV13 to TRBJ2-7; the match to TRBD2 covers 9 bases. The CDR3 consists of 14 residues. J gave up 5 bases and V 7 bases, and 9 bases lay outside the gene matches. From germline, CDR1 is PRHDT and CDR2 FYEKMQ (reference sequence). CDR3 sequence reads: CASNRAGGSDEQYF. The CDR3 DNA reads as TGTGCCAGCAACCGAGCGGGAGGTTCCGACGAGCAGTACTTC. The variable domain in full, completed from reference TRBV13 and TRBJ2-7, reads AAGVIQSPRHLIKEKRETATLKCYPIPRHDTVYWYQQGPGQDPQFLISFYEKMQSDKGSIPDRFSAQQFSDYHSELNMSSLELGDSALYFCASNRAGGSDEQYFGPGTRLTVT.

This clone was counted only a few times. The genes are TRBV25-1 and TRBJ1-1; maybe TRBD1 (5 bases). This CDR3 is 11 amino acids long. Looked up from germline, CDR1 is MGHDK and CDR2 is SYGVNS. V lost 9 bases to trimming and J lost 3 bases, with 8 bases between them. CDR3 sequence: CARGLDTEAFF. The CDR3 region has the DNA TGTGCCAGGGGACTAGACACTGAAGCTTTCTTT.

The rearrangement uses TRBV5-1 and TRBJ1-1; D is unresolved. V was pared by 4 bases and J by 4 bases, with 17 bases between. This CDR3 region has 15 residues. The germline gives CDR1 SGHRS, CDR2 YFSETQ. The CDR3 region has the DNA TGCGCCAGCAGCGAAGCTGGGCCCGTGAGCACTGAAGCTTTCTTT. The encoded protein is CASSEAGPVSTEAFF.

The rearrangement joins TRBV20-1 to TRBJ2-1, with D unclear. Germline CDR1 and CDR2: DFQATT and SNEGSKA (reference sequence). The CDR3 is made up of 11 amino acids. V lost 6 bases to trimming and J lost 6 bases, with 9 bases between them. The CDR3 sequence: CSAPMANEQFF. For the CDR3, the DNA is TGCAGTGCCCCCATGGCCAATGAGCAGTTCTTC.

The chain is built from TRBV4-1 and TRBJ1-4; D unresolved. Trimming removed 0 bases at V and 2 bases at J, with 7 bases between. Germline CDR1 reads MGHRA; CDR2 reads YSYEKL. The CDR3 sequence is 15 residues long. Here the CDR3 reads CASSQEGYTNEKLFF. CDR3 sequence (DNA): TGCGCCAGCAGCCAAGAGGGCTATACTAATGAAAAACTGTTTTTT.

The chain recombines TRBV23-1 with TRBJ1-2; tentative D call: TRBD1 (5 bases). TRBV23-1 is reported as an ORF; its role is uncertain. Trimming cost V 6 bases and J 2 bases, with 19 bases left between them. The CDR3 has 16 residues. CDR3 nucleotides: TGCGCCAGCAGCCGAATCAATTTCGACAGCAACTATGGCTACACCTTC. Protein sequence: CASSRINFDSNYGYTF.